Presented here are 30 T cell receptor beta chains from one specimen sequenced in a study of blood T cell repertoires in COVID-19. Sequencing was performed with immunoSEQ multiplex PCR; in TCRdb, only in-frame clones are kept and a portion is missing. The sample carries hundreds of thousands of clones, more than 70% recorded once. Sequencing was carried out using peripheral blood. All receptors derive from a woman aged 30 to 39 with COVID-19, enrolled during active disease.

CDR3 nucleotides: TGTGCCAGCAGTTACCGAGCAGGAAGCTCCTACGAGCAGTACTTC. Its protein product is CASSYRAGSSYEQYF. This chain connects TRBV6-6 to TRBJ2-7; D call uncertain. This CDR3 is built from 15 residues. Germline CDR1 is MNHNY and CDR2 is SVGAGI (reference sequence). Trimming took 2 bases from V and 0 from J, leaving 11 bases between them.

The chain recombines TRBV7-2 with TRBJ2-2; 8 bases line up with TRBD2. The ends lost 5 bases at V and 5 bases at J; junction bases unmatched: 10. Germline V gives CDR1 SGHTA, CDR2 FQGNSA. The CDR3 is 16 residues long. The CDR3 sequence is CASSPSGGVTTGELFF. CDR3 nucleotide sequence: TGTGCCAGCAGCCCTTCGGGGGGGGTGACGACCGGGGAGCTGTTTTTT.

This rearrangement joins TRBV10-3 to TRBJ2-1; D may be TRBD1 (7 bases). The V gene lost 8 bases and the J gene lost 4 bases, with 9 bases spanning the gap. The CDR3 length is 12 residues. The germline CDR1 and CDR2 sequences are ENHRY and SYGVKD. CDR3 nucleotides: TGTGCCATCGCGGGACAGTACAATGAGCAGTTCTTC. Encoded protein: CAIAGQYNEQFF.

The chain joins TRBV11-2 to TRBJ1-4; 8 bases are shared with TRBD1. The V segment lost 6 bases and the J segment 4 bases; nucleotides outside the gene matches: 7. The CDR3 spans 15 residues. Germline values: CDR1 SGHAT, CDR2 FQNNGV. The CDR3 loop is CASRLQGAGNEKLFF. The CDR3 coding sequence is TGTGCCAGCAGGTTGCAGGGGGCGGGTAATGAAAAACTGTTTTTT.

This chain links TRBV19 with TRBJ1-2; TRBD1 might be the D (6 bases). The V and J ends lost 10 bases and 10 bases respectively, with 19 bases between them. CDR3 size: 12 residues. Germline-derived CDR1 and CDR2 are LNHDA and SQIVND (reference sequence). The CDR3 DNA sequence: TGTGCCACCTCGAAACCACAGGGAGCCTACACCTTC. Encoded protein: CATSKPQGAYTF.

The chain is built from TRBV2 and TRBJ1-5; unclear D gene. The V and J ends lost 3 bases and 4 bases respectively, with 10 bases between them. This CDR3 has 14 amino acids. Germline loops: CDR1 SNHLY, CDR2 FYNNEI. In DNA, the CDR3 is TGTGCCAGCAGTGACGGGATCCCTAATCAGCCCCAGCATTTT. This gives the protein CASSDGIPNQPQHF.

V gene TRBV4-3 combines with J gene TRBJ1-1; 7 nucleotides agree with TRBD1. V lost 0 bases and J lost 8; bases outside the gene matches: 12. Germline assignment: CDR1 LGHNA and CDR2 YSLEER. This CDR3 has 16 amino acids. The CDR3 nucleotides are TGCGCCAGCAGCCAAGAAGTAGGGGGCTCGCACCTAGAAGCTTTCTTT. Translated, it gives CASSQEVGGSHLEAFF.

This chain joins TRBV10-2 and TRBJ2-5, with TRBD1 matching 12 bases. V lost 7 bases to trimming and J lost 3 bases; unmatched junction nucleotides: 6. Germline CDR1 WSHSY, CDR2 SAAADI. This CDR3 has 15 residues. DNA for the CDR3: TGCGCCAGCACAATGGGGACAGGGGGCGAAGAGACCCAGTACTTC. Amino acids: CASTMGTGGEETQYF.

This rearrangement joins TRBV6-5 to TRBJ2-1; D perhaps matches TRBD2 (6 bases). Trimming removed 6 bases from V and 5 bases from J, with 17 bases in between. The CDR3 consists of 15 residues. Per germline, CDR1 MNHEY and CDR2 SVGAGI. CDR3 sequence: CASRRSGGIHNEQFF. The CDR3 coding sequence is TGTGCCAGCAGACGCTCGGGCGGGATCCACAATGAGCAGTTCTTC.

The CDR3 protein is CASSQSPDRGNSPLHF. The CDR3 bases are TGTGCCAGCAGCCAATCGCCTGACAGGGGTAATTCACCCCTCCACTTT. This chain connects TRBV4-2 to TRBJ1-6, with 8 bases lining up with TRBD1. J gave up 6 bases and V 2 bases, and 6 bases lay outside the gene matches. Germline V gene lookup returns CDR1 LGHNA and CDR2 YNFKEQ. This CDR3 is built from 16 residues.

The chain couples TRBV2 to TRBJ1-1; D is possibly TRBD1 (5 bases). This CDR3 is 16 amino acids long. The V gene lost 0 bases and the J gene lost 0 bases, with 11 bases spanning the gap. Germline assignment: CDR1 SNHLY and CDR2 FYNNEI. This CDR3 reads CASSEAGGTMNTEAFF. CDR3 DNA sequence: TGTGCCAGCAGTGAAGCAGGTGGGACTATGAACACTGAAGCTTTCTTT.

Concerning this clone itself: Distinct nucleotide sequences in the sample also encode this CDR3. The chain links TRBV6-5 to TRBJ2-3; TRBD1 agrees at 8 bases. J gave up 1 base and V 6 bases, and 3 bases lay outside the gene matches. Germline assignment: CDR1 MNHEY and CDR2 SVGAGI. This CDR3 region has 14 residues. The CDR3 coding sequence is TGTGCCAGCAGCTCGGACAGGGGCACAGATACGCAGTATTTT. Its protein product is CASSSDRGTDTQYF.

The V gene is TRBV4-1, the J gene TRBJ2-5, with D possibly matching TRBD2 (5 bases). This CDR3 contains 14 residues. Looked up from germline, CDR1 is MGHRA and CDR2 is YSYEKL. The V and J ends lost 3 bases and 7 bases respectively, with 15 bases between them. The CDR3 sequence: CASSQGEGLATQYF. In nucleotides, the CDR3 is TGCGCCAGCAGCCAGGGAGAAGGGCTGGCGACCCAGTACTTC.

Only one count was recorded for this clone. This rearrangement joins TRBV2 to TRBJ2-3, with D perhaps TRBD1 (6 bases). The germline gives CDR1 SNHLY, CDR2 FYNNEI. Between the trimmed V and J ends, which lost 4 bases and 7 bases, there was a span of 9 bases. CDR3 length: 12 amino acids. CDR3 loop: CASSGGRNTQYF. CDR3 nucleotides: TGTGCCAGCAGTGGGGGGCGGAATACGCAGTATTTT.

The chain links TRBV3-1 (or the pseudogene TRBV3-2) to TRBJ2-3; TRBD2 matches at 12 bases. The CDR3 sequence is 18 residues long. V lost 1 base, J lost 3 bases, and 8 bases stayed unmatched. Looked up from germline, CDR1 is LGHDT and CDR2 is YNNKEL (reference sequence). CDR3 amino acids: CASSQVTSGSLGTDTQYF. The CDR3 DNA sequence: TGTGCCAGCAGCCAAGTGACTAGCGGGAGTCTTGGAACAGATACGCAGTATTTT.

The chain is built from TRBV19 and TRBJ1-5; no firm D call. CDR1 LNHDA and CDR2 SQIVND come from the germline V gene (reference sequence). This CDR3 has 17 amino acids. Trimming removed 0 bases at V and 3 bases at J, with 15 bases between. CDR3 loop: CASSIDGSWRANQPQHF. The CDR3 DNA reads TGTGCCAGTAGTATAGACGGGAGCTGGAGGGCCAATCAGCCCCAGCATTTT.

The chain links TRBV6-5 to TRBJ2-7; 8 nucleotides agree with TRBD1. V lost 3 bases and J lost 4; bases outside the gene matches: 5. CDR1 is MNHEY and CDR2 is SVGAGI in the germline V gene. CDR3 length: 14 amino acids. The CDR3 DNA reads as TGTGCCAGCAGTTATGCAGGGGGCGCTTACGAGCAGTACGTC. As protein: CASSYAGGAYEQYV.

As to this clone: The junction differs from germline at one of its ends, possibly a read error. The CDR3: CASSLGLGGALGF. The CDR3 DNA is TGTGCCAGCAGTTTGGGCCTTGGGGGGGCCCTAGGCTTC. The chain employs TRBV28 and TRBJ1-2; weak D call: TRBD1 (6 bases). Germline V CDR1 and CDR2: MDHEN, SYDVKM. CDR3 size: 13 residues.

This chain links TRBV5-1 with TRBJ2-7; D is possibly TRBD2 (6 bases). V was trimmed by 0 bases and J by 2 bases, leaving 9 bases between them. The CDR3 is 14 amino acids. Germline V gene lookup returns CDR1 SGHRS and CDR2 YFSETQ. CDR3 residues: CASSLEGLTYEQYF. For the CDR3, the DNA is TGCGCCAGCAGCTTGGAGGGACTGACCTACGAGCAGTACTTC.

The chain links TRBV11-2 to TRBJ2-5, with D possibly TRBD2 on 5 matching bases. Trimming stripped 5 bases from V and 3 bases from J, with 10 bases between. The CDR3 spans 13 residues. Germline loops: CDR1 SGHAT, CDR2 FQNNGV. For the CDR3, the DNA is TGTGCCAGCAGCCTTAGCGATAAAGAGACCCAGTACTTC. Encoded protein: CASSLSDKETQYF.

This clone occurred once. V usage is TRBV5-4 and J usage is TRBJ2-4; 7 nucleotides match TRBD1. Germline-derived CDR1 and CDR2 are SGHNT and YYREEE (reference sequence). The J segment lost 0 bases and the V segment lost 4 bases, leaving 7 bases of the junction unmatched. The CDR3 consists of 16 residues. The CDR3 nucleotides read TGTGCCAGCAGCAGCAAGGGGGCCCTAGCCAAAAACATTCAGTACTTC. Its protein product is CASSSKGALAKNIQYF.

V and J are TRBV24-1 and TRBJ2-1; 8 bases match TRBD2. The CDR3 has 17 amino acids. The ends lost 1 base at V and 0 bases at J; junction bases unmatched: 4. Germline lookup yields CDR1 KGHDR and CDR2 SFDVKD. CDR3 sequence (DNA): TGTGCCACCAGTGATTTTAGAAGCGGGAGCTCCTACAATGAGCAGTTCTTC. Translated, it gives CATSDFRSGSSYNEQFF.

The chain has TRBV2 and TRBJ2-1; TRBD1 is a possible D gene (5 bases). From germline, CDR1 is SNHLY and CDR2 FYNNEI. The CDR3 runs 12 residues. V lost 7 bases and J 9 bases, leaving 13 bases between the germline ends. The DNA for the CDR3 is TGTGCCAGCAAGGCAGGGTATAGTGAGCAGTTCTTC. The encoded protein is CASKAGYSEQFF.

This clone was seen a few times. J is TRBJ2-6 and V is TRBV7-9, with D possibly TRBD1 on 5 matching bases. The ends were cut back, 3 bases at V and 3 bases at J, with 15 bases in the middle. The CDR3 totals 17 residues. Germline assignment: CDR1 SEHNR and CDR2 FQNEAQ (reference sequence). Here the CDR3 reads CASSFPPGFGGANVLTF. The CDR3 DNA reads TGTGCCAGCAGCTTTCCCCCAGGGTTCGGTGGGGCCAACGTCCTGACTTTC.

The rearrangement joins TRBV19 to TRBJ2-1, with D possibly being TRBD2 (5 bases). The CDR3 runs to 15 residues. Trimming shortened V by 3 bases and J by 4 bases, and 13 bases separated the two germline ends. The V gene's germline CDR1 is LNHDA and CDR2 SQIVND (reference sequence). The CDR3 DNA follows: TGTGCCAGTAGTATGTTGAGGGAATCTTACAATGAGCAGTTCTTC. Its translation is CASSMLRESYNEQFF. Complete variable domain (other parts from reference TRBV19 and TRBJ2-1): DGGITQSPKYLFRKEGQNVTLSCEQNLNHDAMYWYRQDPGQGLRLIYYSQIVNDFQKGDIAEGYSVSREKKESFPLTVTSAQKNPTAFYLCASSMLRESYNEQFFGPGTRLTVL.

This chain uses TRBV15 with TRBJ2-3; 7 bases line up with TRBD1. Germline V CDR1 and CDR2: LNHNV, YYDKDF (reference sequence). The CDR3 sequence is 15 residues long. V was pared by 2 bases and J by 5 bases, with 7 bases of the junction left unmatched. For the CDR3, the DNA is TGTGCCACCAGCAGAAGCGAACAGGGGAAAGATACGCAGTATTTT. Translation: CATSRSEQGKDTQYF.

V and J are TRBV3-1 (or the pseudogene TRBV3-2) and TRBJ2-7, with 7 nucleotides matching TRBD1. CDR1 is LGHDT, CDR2 YNNKEL, per germline (reference sequence). V lost 4 bases, J lost 7 bases, and 10 bases stayed unmatched. The CDR3 sequence is 14 residues long. The CDR3 DNA sequence: TGTGCCAGCAGCCCCGGGACAGTCTTGGGGGAGCAGTACTTC. This sequence encodes CASSPGTVLGEQYF.

V gene TRBV10-3 combines with J gene TRBJ2-5; no definite D call. Trimming shortened V by 0 bases and J by 5 bases, and 10 bases separated the two germline ends. CDR3 size: 14 residues. The germline V gene encodes CDR1 ENHRY and CDR2 SYGVKD. CDR3 sequence (DNA): TGTGCCATCAGTGAGTCCATCCCCGGGGAGACCCAGTACTTC. As protein: CAISESIPGETQYF.

The chain employs TRBV6-5 and TRBJ2-7, with 14 nucleotides matching TRBD2. Germline V lookup: CDR1 MNHEY, CDR2 SVGAGI. V gave up 4 bases and J gave up 6 bases; unmatched junction bases: 2. CDR3 length: 14 amino acids. CDR3 bases: TGTGCCAGCAGTTTCGGGACTAGCGGGGGCGAGCAGTACTTC. Its protein product is CASSFGTSGGEQYF.

This chain connects TRBV7-9 to TRBJ2-7; TRBD1 aligns across 8 bases. This CDR3 has 13 residues. Germline CDR1 reads SEHNR; CDR2 reads FQNEAQ (reference sequence). V shed 2 bases, J shed 6 bases, and the junction held 3 bases outside the gene matches. CDR3 DNA: TGTGCCAGCAGCTTACAGGGGGCGGGCGAGCAGTACTTC. Encoded protein: CASSLQGAGEQYF.